The clone carrying this T cell receptor (beta chain) occurred a few times. In the library, each TCR cDNA molecule bore its own unique molecular identifier. One entry per CDR3 protein results from TCRdb running MiXCR on the 5' RACE reads. The table shows roughly 70,000 distinct CDR3 sequences, with 10% to 15% occurring only once. This sample was included in a study of spatial heterogeneity in lung cancer. Study summary: Detection of beta-chain sequences consistently exceeded that of alpha-chain sequences. Raw reads contained each unique TCR and UMI combination more than ten times on average.

The germline V gene has CDR1 SGHVS and CDR2 FQNEAQ. Trimming took 5 bases from V and 5 from J, leaving 22 bases between them. This CDR3 comprises 17 residues. Time point described: sample taken at primary tumor resection. From tumor, nontumor lung or frozen PBMC, whole RNA was taken unsorted for sequencing. The chain employs TRBV7-8 and TRBJ2-1, with D perhaps matching TRBD1 or TRBD2 (5 bases each). The input for sequencing was PBMCs, taken at surgery. The origin of this receptor is a male donor with early-stage non-small cell lung cancer. CDR3 amino acids: CASSRDPRSGLDNEQFF. DNA of the CDR3: TGTGCCAGCAGCCGGGACCCGCGCTCGGGCTTGGACAATGAGCAGTTCTTC.